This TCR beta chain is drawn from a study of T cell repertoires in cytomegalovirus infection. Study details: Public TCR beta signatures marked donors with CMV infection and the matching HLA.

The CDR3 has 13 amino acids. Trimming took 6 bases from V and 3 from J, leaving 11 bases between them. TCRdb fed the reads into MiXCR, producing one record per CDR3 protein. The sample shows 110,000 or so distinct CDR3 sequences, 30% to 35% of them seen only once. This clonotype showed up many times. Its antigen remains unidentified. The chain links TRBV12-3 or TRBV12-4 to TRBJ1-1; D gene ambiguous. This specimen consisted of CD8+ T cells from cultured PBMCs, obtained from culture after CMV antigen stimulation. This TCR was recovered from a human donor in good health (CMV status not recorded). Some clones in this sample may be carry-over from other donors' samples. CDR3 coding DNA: TGTGCCAGCAGGCTCGGAGGTTACACTGAAGCTTTCTTT. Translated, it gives CASRLGGYTEAFF.